This T cell receptor (beta chain) was recovered during a study of blood T cell repertoires in COVID-19. TCRdb keeps only in-frame clones here, not all; method: immunoSEQ multiplex PCR. The table has roughly 380,000 clones, roughly 87% seen once. The CDR3 is 14 amino acids. Germline-derived CDR1 and CDR2 are LGHDT and YNNKEL (reference sequence). V gave up 3 bases and J gave up 6 bases; unmatched junction bases: 7. The V call is TRBV3-1 (or the pseudogene TRBV3-2), the J call TRBJ1-1; 7 positions match TRBD1. The TCR sequence derives from a woman aged 55-70 years with COVID-19, enrolled during active disease. The sequencing input was peripheral blood. The DNA of the CDR3 is TGTGCCAGCAGCCACAGACAGGGAAACGCTGAAGCTTTCTTT. Translated, it gives CASSHRQGNAEAFF.